This T cell receptor (beta chain) was observed in a study of blood T cell repertoires in COVID-19. Study-level background: PBMCs, B-cell-depleted T cells, or T cells were the source of the cDNA or gDNA that made up the material.

The V gene lost 3 bases and the J gene lost 10 bases, with 17 bases spanning the gap. The germline CDR1 and CDR2 sequences are SGDLS and YYNGEE. The CDR3 length is 14 residues. Living in about two dozen US areas, the participants were between about 18 and 95 years of age. Participants had their cohort set by participant-reported clinical history. As originally analysed: The authors estimated nucleated cell counts from reference gene primer amplification. Clones were read by immunoSEQ multiplex PCR, and TCRdb kept only the in-frame ones, dropping some. Clonal size and the V and J genes are those of that table, whereas D and trimming came from the DNA. The sample carries a few hundred thousand clones, 80% to 90% recorded once.

The chain carries TRBV9 and TRBJ2-1, with D perhaps matching TRBD2 (6 bases). This TCR derives from a woman aged 40-49 years with acute COVID-19. Sequenced sample: PBMCs or T cells enriched from blood (not recorded which). Written as DNA, the CDR3 is TGTGCCAGCAGCGCGCCGGATGGGGGGTTAGAGCAGTTCTTC. Translated, it gives CASSAPDGGLEQFF.